This T cell receptor beta chain was captured in a study of early stage breast cancer tumors. On the study more broadly: About 80% of the 16 invasive tumors were ER+, PR+ and HER2-. Among approximately 12 ER+/PR+/HER2- tumors, eight were ductal, four lobular. Each sample averaged approximately 9.9-fold read coverage. Notes on the study in general: Tumors had approximately 2.5-fold higher T cell density than normal breast.

CDR3 size: 14 residues. Regarding this clone: Its antigen is not identified.

Data came from immunoSEQ multiplex PCR; TCRdb stores just in-frame clones and leaves some out. This sample has tens of thousands of clones, with 78% found just once. Sequenced material: blood. The V gene is TRBV21-1, the J gene TRBJ2-7; the table's D gene call, TRBD2, was not cross checked with the DNA. TRBV21-1 is deemed a pseudogene. This receptor was identified in a person aged 35-49 years with breast cancer. The CDR3 region is CASPGGAWGGEQYF. As DNA, the CDR3 is TGTGCCAGCCCGGGAGGCGCCTGGGGTGGGGAGCAGTACTTC.